The entry below describes one TCR beta chain. What it binds is unknown. These data are taken from a study of siplizumab effects on memory and regulatory T cells. TCRdb's copy holds only in-frame clones and misses some; the assay was immunoSEQ multiplex PCR. The sample yields around 110,000 clones, roughly 94% seen once. Findings of the study overall: Naive or memory phenotype was unassignable for roughly 75-95% of proliferating CD4+ or CD8+ clones. Only a minor fraction of alloreactive clones mapped to unstimulated subsets. Naive T cell populations appeared to exhibit greater diversity than memory cells and appeared to be major alloresponse contributors. Alloreactive sequences tracing back to unstimulated CD4+ memory cells were significantly reduced by siplizumab.

Material for sequencing was non-Treg CD4+ T cells sorted from blood. The TCR sequence derives from a human donor in good health.

The CDR3 sequence: CASSATGAKADTQYF. Written as DNA, the CDR3 is TGTGCCAGCAGCGCCACAGGGGCGAAGGCAGATACGCAGTATTTT. The chain employs TRBV7-9 and TRBJ2-3; 7 nucleotides align to TRBD1. J lost 4 bases, V lost 5 bases, and 9 bases had no gene match. Germline V gives CDR1 SEHNR, CDR2 FQNEAQ (reference sequence). The CDR3 spans 15 residues.